Described below is a single T cell receptor beta chain sequence and its context. As yet, its antigen is unknown. The CDR3 is made up of 14 amino acids. Germline V gives CDR1 SGHRS, CDR2 YFSETQ. V lost 6 bases, J lost 7 bases, and 11 bases stayed unmatched. Generated by immunoSEQ multiplex PCR, the TCRdb table keeps only in-frame clones and is missing some. This table holds about 140,000 clones, approximately 91% found once. This sample stems from a study of CD4+ T cells in melanoma. Study-level results: CD8+ T cell, macrophage and B cell function reportedly correlated with neoantigen-specific CD4+ T cells. Diverse differentiation states were reported for melanoma neoantigen-specific CD4+ T cells.

This sequence was found in a human donor with melanoma. The chain uses TRBV5-1 and TRBJ1-1, with 8 nucleotides matching TRBD1. The CDR3 bases are TGCGCCAGCAAACCAGACAGGGGCGCGAGTGAAGCTTTCTTT. It translates to CASKPDRGASEAFF.